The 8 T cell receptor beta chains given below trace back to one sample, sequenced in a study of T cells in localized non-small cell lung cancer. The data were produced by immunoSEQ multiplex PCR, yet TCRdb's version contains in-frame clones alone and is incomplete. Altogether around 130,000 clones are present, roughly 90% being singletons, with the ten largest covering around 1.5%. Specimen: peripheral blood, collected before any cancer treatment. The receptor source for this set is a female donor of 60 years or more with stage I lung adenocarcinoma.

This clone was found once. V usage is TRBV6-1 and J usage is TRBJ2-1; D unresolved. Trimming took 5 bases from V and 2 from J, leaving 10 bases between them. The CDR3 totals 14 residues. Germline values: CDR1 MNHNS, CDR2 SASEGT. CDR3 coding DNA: TGTGCCAGCAGTCAGAGGAGACCCTACAATGAGCAGTTCTTC. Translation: CASSQRRPYNEQFF.

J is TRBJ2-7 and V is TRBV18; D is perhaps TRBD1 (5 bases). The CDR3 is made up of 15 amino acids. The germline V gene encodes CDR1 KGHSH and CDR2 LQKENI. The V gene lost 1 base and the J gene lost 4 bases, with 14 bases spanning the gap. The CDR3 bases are TGTGCCAGCTCACCACAACAGGATCCCTTGTACGAGCAGTACTTC. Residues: CASSPQQDPLYEQYF.

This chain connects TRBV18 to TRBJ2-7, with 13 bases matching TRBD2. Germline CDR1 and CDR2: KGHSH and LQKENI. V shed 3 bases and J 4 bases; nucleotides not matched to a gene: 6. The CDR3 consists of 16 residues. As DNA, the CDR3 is TGTGCCAGCTCACCCGGACTAGCGGGAGTGACATACGAGCAGTACTTC. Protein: CASSPGLAGVTYEQYF.

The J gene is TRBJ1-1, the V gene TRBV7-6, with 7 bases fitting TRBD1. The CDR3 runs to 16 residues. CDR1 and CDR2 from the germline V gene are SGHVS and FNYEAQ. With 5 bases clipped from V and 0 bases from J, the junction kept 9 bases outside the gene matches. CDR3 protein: CASSEYPGQLNTEAFF. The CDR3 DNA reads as TGTGCCAGCAGCGAGTACCCGGGACAGTTGAACACTGAAGCTTTCTTT.

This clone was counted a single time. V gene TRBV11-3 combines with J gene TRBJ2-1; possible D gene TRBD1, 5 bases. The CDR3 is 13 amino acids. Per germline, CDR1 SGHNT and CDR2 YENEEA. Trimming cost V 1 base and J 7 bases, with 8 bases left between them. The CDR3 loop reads CASSLGQGNEQFF. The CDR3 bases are TGTGCCAGCAGCTTAGGGCAGGGTAATGAGCAGTTCTTC. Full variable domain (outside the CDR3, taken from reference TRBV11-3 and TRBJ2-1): EAGVVQSPRYKIIEKKQPVAFWCNPISGHNTLYWYLQNLGQGPELLIRYENEEAVDDSQLPKDRFSAERLKGVDSTLKIQPAELGDSAVYLCASSLGQGNEQFFGPGTRLTVL.

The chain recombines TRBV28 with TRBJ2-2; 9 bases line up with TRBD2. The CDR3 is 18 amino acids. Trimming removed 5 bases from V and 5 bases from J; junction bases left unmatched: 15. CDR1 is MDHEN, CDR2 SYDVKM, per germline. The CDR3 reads CASSQVAGVWGGTGELFF. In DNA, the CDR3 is TGTGCCAGCAGTCAAGTAGCGGGAGTCTGGGGTGGGACCGGGGAGCTGTTTTTT.

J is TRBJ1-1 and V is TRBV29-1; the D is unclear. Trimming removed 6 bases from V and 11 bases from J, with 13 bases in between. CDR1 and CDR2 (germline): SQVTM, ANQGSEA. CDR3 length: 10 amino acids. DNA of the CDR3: TGCAGCGTGGCAGCTGCACATGCTTTCTTT. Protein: CSVAAAHAFF.

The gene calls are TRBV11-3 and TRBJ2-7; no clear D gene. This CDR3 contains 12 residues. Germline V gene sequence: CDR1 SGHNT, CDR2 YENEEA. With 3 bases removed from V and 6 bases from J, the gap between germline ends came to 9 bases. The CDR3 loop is CASSFPTGEQYF. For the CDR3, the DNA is TGTGCCAGCAGCTTCCCTACTGGCGAGCAGTACTTC.